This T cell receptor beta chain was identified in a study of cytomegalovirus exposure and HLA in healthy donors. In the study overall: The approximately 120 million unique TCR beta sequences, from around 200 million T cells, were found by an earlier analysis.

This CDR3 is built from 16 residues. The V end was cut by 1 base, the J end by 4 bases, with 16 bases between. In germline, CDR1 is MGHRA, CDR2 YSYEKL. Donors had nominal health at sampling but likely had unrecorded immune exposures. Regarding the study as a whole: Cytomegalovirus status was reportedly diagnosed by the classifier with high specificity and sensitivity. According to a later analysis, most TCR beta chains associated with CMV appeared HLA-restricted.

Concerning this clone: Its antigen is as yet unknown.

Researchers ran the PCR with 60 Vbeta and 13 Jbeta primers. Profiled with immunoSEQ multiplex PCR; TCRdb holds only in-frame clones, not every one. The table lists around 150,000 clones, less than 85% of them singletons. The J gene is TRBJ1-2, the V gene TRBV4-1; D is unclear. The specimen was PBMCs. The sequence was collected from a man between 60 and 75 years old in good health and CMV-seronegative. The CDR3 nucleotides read TGCGCCAGCAGCCAAGGGCCACAGCCCCGGGGCTATGGCTACACCTTC. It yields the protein CASSQGPQPRGYGYTF.